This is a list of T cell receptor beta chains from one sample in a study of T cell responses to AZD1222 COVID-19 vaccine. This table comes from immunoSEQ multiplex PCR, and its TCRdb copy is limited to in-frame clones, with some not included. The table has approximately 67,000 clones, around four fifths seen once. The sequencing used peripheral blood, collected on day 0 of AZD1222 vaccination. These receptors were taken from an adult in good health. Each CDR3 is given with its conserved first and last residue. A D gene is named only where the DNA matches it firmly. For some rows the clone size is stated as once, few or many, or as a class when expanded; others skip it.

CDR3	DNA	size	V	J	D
CASSPAGGLVNNEQFF	TGTGCCAGCAGCCCCGCAGGGGGCCTTGTCAACAATGAGCAGTTCTTC	-	TRBV5-5	TRBJ2-1	TRBD1
CASSYSPTTPGELFF	TGTGCCAGCAGTTACTCGCCAACAACCCCCGGGGAGCTGTTTTTT	-	TRBV6-5	TRBJ2-2	-
CASSPLPGQGDQYF	TGTGCCAGCTCACCACTTCCGGGACAGGGGGATCAGTACTTC	-	TRBV18	TRBJ2-7	TRBD1
CASSSRSYEQYF	TGTGCCAGCAGTTCTCGCTCCTACGAGCAGTACTTC	-	TRBV28	TRBJ2-7	-
CASNPAHTGELFF	TGTGCCAGCAACCCGGCGCACACCGGGGAGCTGTTTTTT	-	TRBV6-5	TRBJ2-2	-
CASSYGPVQETQYF	TGTGCCAGCAGTTATGGGCCAGTCCAAGAGACCCAGTACTTC	-	TRBV6-6	TRBJ2-5	-
CASSETGGGNQPQHF	TGTGCCAGCAGTGAGACAGGGGGCGGGAATCAGCCCCAGCATTTT	-	TRBV28	TRBJ1-5	TRBD1
CASKRGGGNQPQHF	TGTGCCAGTAAGAGGGGGGGTGGCAATCAGCCCCAGCATTTT	-	TRBV19	TRBJ1-5	-
CASSRVREGNEQFF	TGTGCCAGCAGTAGGGTGCGGGAGGGCAATGAGCAGTTCTTC	-	TRBV28	TRBJ2-1	TRBD2
CASSPPGDGYGYTF	TGTGCCAGCAGCCCCCCAGGGGACGGCTATGGCTACACCTTC	-	TRBV6-2/TRBV6-3	TRBJ1-2	-
CSVELVASGSEEQYF	TGCAGCGTTGAATTAGTGGCTAGCGGGAGCGAAGAGCAGTACTTC	-	TRBV29-1	TRBJ2-7	TRBD2
CASTVPAGEQFF	TGTGCCAGCACCGTCCCAGCGGGCGAGCAGTTCTTC	-	TRBV28	TRBJ2-1	-
CASSVGPGGPRTGELFF	TGTGCCAGCAGCGTCGGACCGGGAGGGCCTCGCACCGGGGAGCTGTTTTTT	-	TRBV9	TRBJ2-2	TRBD2
CAWSSTERGAQHF	TGTGCCTGGAGTTCCACAGAAAGGGGAGCCCAGCATTTT	few	TRBV30	TRBJ1-5	-
CASSYVGRNEKLFF	TGTGCCAGCAGTTACGTGGGACGTAATGAAAAACTGTTTTTT	-	TRBV6-2/TRBV6-3	TRBJ1-4	-
CASSYFGSSNQPQHF	TGTGCCAGCAGTTACTTTGGCAGCAGCAATCAGCCCCAGCATTTT	-	TRBV6-5	TRBJ1-5	-
CASSRYDRLNEKLFF	TGTGCCAGCAGCCGCTATGACAGGTTAAATGAAAAACTGTTTTTT	-	TRBV11-2	TRBJ1-4	-
CASSLDQGALGNTIYF	TGTGCCAGCAGCTTAGACCAGGGGGCGCTGGGAAACACCATATATTTT	medium-sized	TRBV7-9	TRBJ1-3	TRBD1
CASSRGYEAFF	TGCGCCAGCAGCAGGGGGTATGAAGCTTTCTTT	-	TRBV5-1	TRBJ1-1	-
CASSPIPGLAGFMNNEQFF	TGTGCCAGCAGCCCGATACCCGGACTAGCGGGATTTATGAACAATGAGCAGTTCTTC	-	TRBV7-2	TRBJ2-1	TRBD2
CASRATWGEQYF	TGTGCCAGCAGGGCTACCTGGGGGGAGCAGTACTTC	-	TRBV28	TRBJ2-7	-
CASSIQDSYEQYF	TGTGCCAGTAGTATCCAGGACTCCTACGAGCAGTACTTC	-	TRBV19	TRBJ2-7	-
CASSVGTASGNTIYF	TGCGCCAGCAGCGTGGGGACCGCATCTGGAAACACCATATATTTT	-	TRBV5-1	TRBJ1-3	-
CASSSIALRDLLRQYF	TGTGCCAGCAGTTCCATAGCCTTACGAGACCTGTTGCGGCAGTACTTC	-	TRBV6-5	TRBJ2-7	-
CASSPEGRVETQYF	TGTGCCAGCAGCCCCGAAGGGAGAGTAGAGACCCAGTACTTC	few	TRBV5-6	TRBJ2-5	-
CASSFWARSSIQYF	TGTGCCAGCAGTTTTTGGGCCCGAAGTAGCATTCAGTACTTC	-	TRBV28	TRBJ2-4	-
CASSLTGGYNEQFF	TGTGCCAGCAGCTTAACCGGGGGTTACAATGAGCAGTTCTTC	-	TRBV11-3	TRBJ2-1	-
CATSDPWSINEGKLFF	TGTGCCACCAGTGATCCCTGGTCCATTAATGAGGGAAAACTGTTTTTT	-	TRBV24-1	TRBJ1-4	-
CATGTERSYNEQFF	TGTGCCACCGGGACAGAGAGGTCCTACAATGAGCAGTTCTTC	once	TRBV24-1	TRBJ2-1	TRBD1
CASRPLAGISYEQYF	TGTGCCAGCAGACCACTAGCGGGCATATCCTACGAGCAGTACTTC	-	TRBV11-2	TRBJ2-7	TRBD2
CASSSDGSNEKLFF	TGTGCCAGCAGCTCCGACGGAAGTAATGAAAAACTGTTTTTT	-	TRBV7-2	TRBJ1-4	-
CASSWLESNQPQHF	TGTGCCAGTAGTTGGTTGGAGAGCAATCAGCCCCAGCATTTT	few	TRBV19	TRBJ1-5	-
CASSLGTGGRNTIYF	TGTGCCAGCAGTTTAGGGACAGGGGGCAGGAACACCATATATTTT	-	TRBV28	TRBJ1-3	TRBD1
CASSISGGNQPQHF	TGTGCCAGCAGCATCAGTGGGGGCAATCAGCCCCAGCATTTT	-	TRBV7-9	TRBJ1-5	-
CASSQDWSTEAFF	TGTGCCAGCAGCCAAGATTGGAGCACTGAAGCTTTCTTT	-	TRBV4-2	TRBJ1-1	-
CASTNGQLLRVTQHF	TGTGCCAGCACGAACGGGCAGTTACTGAGGGTGACCCAGCATTTT	-	TRBV28	TRBJ1-5	-
CASSRQDLLNTEAFF	TGTGCCAGCAGTCGCCAGGACCTATTGAACACTGAAGCTTTCTTT	-	TRBV6-5	TRBJ1-1	-
CASRFEQGSTEAFF	TGTGCCAGCAGATTCGAACAGGGGAGCACTGAAGCTTTCTTT	-	TRBV7-8	TRBJ1-1	TRBD1
CASSSLLGSSYNEQFF	TGTGCCAGCAGTTCCCTTCTGGGGAGCTCCTACAATGAGCAGTTCTTC	-	TRBV28	TRBJ2-1	-
CASSPFDTTGFHGYTF	TGTGCCAGCAGCCCGTTTGATACGACAGGGTTTCATGGCTACACCTTC	once	TRBV28	TRBJ1-2	TRBD1
CASSLQGVLSYEQYF	TGTGCCAGCAGTCTGCAGGGGGTACTCTCCTACGAGCAGTACTTC	-	TRBV27	TRBJ2-7	TRBD1
CASSTTYEQYF	TGTGCCAGCAGTACTACCTACGAGCAGTACTTC	-	TRBV12-3/TRBV12-4	TRBJ2-7	-
CASTLTSGMYDEQFF	TGTGCCAGCACCTTAACTAGCGGGATGTACGATGAGCAGTTCTTC	-	TRBV7-3	TRBJ2-1	TRBD2
CASSTEIRGEAFF	TGTGCCAGCAGCACCGAAATAAGGGGTGAAGCTTTCTTT	-	TRBV11-2	TRBJ1-1	-
CAIIRQGVSTDTQYF	TGTGCCATCATCAGACAGGGGGTTAGCACAGATACGCAGTATTTT	-	TRBV7-9	TRBJ2-3	TRBD1
CASSSDTISGNTIYF	TGTGCCAGCAGCTCGGACACGATCTCTGGAAACACCATATATTTT	-	TRBV5-5	TRBJ1-3	-
CASSSLGNSYNEQFF	TGTGCCAGCAGCTCCCTAGGGAACTCCTACAATGAGCAGTTCTTC	-	TRBV3-1/TRBV3-2	TRBJ2-1	-
CASSRQSTDTQYF	TGTGCCAGCAGCCGGCAAAGCACAGATACGCAGTATTTT	-	TRBV3-1/TRBV3-2	TRBJ2-3	-
CASSPPHSGQGTHEQYF	TGTGCCAGCTCACCCCCCCACTCGGGACAGGGGACTCACGAGCAGTACTTC	few	TRBV18	TRBJ2-7	TRBD1
CASSLTTEETQYF	TGTGCCAGCAGCTTAACGACGGAGGAGACCCAGTACTTC	-	TRBV7-3	TRBJ2-5	-
CASSIDTRNTEAFF	TGTGCCAGTAGTATAGACACCAGGAACACTGAAGCTTTCTTT	once	TRBV19	TRBJ1-1	-
CATGGGYSNQPQHF	TGTGCCACCGGCGGGGGGTATAGCAATCAGCCCCAGCATTTT	once	TRBV28	TRBJ1-5	-